Following are 22 T cell receptor beta chains from one sample sequenced in a study of blood T cell repertoires in COVID-19. TCRdb's table, derived via immunoSEQ multiplex PCR, lists solely in-frame clones and lacks some. The sample has 220,000 or so clones, 84% seen once; the top ten hold about 6.6%. The specimen sequenced was PBMCs or T cells enriched from blood (not recorded which). The receptors originated from a middle-aged woman who had recovered from COVID-19.

The chain is built from TRBV28 and TRBJ1-6; 7 bases match TRBD1. Trimming at V came to 3 bases and at J to 7 bases, leaving 24 bases not matched to a gene. The CDR3 runs to 21 residues. The germline gives CDR1 MDHEN, CDR2 SYDVKM. CDR3 DNA sequence: TGTGCCAGCAGTTTTAGGGGTCATAGGGGGCGCAAGGTTCAGGGGAATTCACCCCTCCACTTT. Its translation is CASSFRGHRGRKVQGNSPLHF.

In this sample, this clone turned up a few times. This specimen includes other DNA sequences encoding the same CDR3. The chain links TRBV3-1 (or the pseudogene TRBV3-2) to TRBJ1-1; possible D gene TRBD1, 6 bases. Germline V CDR1 and CDR2: LGHDT, YNNKEL (reference sequence). This CDR3 has 15 amino acids. The V end lost 3 bases, the J end lost 1 base, and 12 bases lay between the germline ends. CDR3 in amino acids: CASSQRGAGNTEAFF. The CDR3 coding sequence is TGTGCCAGCAGCCAGCGGGGGGCGGGGAACACTGAAGCTTTCTTT.

This chain links TRBV5-1 with TRBJ1-3, with D possibly matching TRBD1 (5 bases). V dropped 0 bases and J dropped 0 bases, with 7 bases sitting between them. This CDR3 is built from 15 residues. Per germline, CDR1 SGHRS and CDR2 YFSETQ. The CDR3 DNA is TGCGCCAGCAGCTTGGAGGGGAACTCTGGAAACACCATATATTTT. Its protein is CASSLEGNSGNTIYF.

The V call is TRBV6-5, the J call TRBJ1-6, with D possibly TRBD1 on 5 matching bases. Germline values: CDR1 MNHEY, CDR2 SVGAGI. The CDR3 runs 15 residues. Deletions cut 7 bases from V and 9 bases from J, with 19 bases between. CDR3 protein: CASTTGEQGGSPLHF. Here the CDR3 DNA reads TGTGCCAGCACTACGGGCGAGCAGGGCGGTTCACCCCTCCACTTT.

The rearrangement joins TRBV18 to TRBJ2-1, with 7 bases matching TRBD2. The V segment lost 6 bases and the J segment 9 bases; nucleotides outside the gene matches: 14. The CDR3 consists of 15 residues. CDR1 and CDR2 (germline): KGHSH, LQKENI. CDR3 amino acids: CASSFLPGLVAEQFF. For the CDR3, the DNA is TGTGCCAGCTCGTTCCTGCCAGGACTAGTTGCTGAGCAGTTCTTC. The variable domain in full, with the rest retrieved from reference TRBV18 and TRBJ2-1, is NAGVMQNPRHLVRRRGQEARLRCSPMKGHSHVYWYRQLPEEGLKFMVYLQKENIIDESGMPKERFSAEFPKEGPSILRIQQVVRGDSAAYFCASSFLPGLVAEQFFGPGTRLTVL.

The chain carries TRBV10-1 and TRBJ2-1, with TRBD2 matching 13 bases. Germline loops: CDR1 WNHNN, CDR2 SYGVQD (reference sequence). Trimming removed 5 bases from V and 8 bases from J; junction bases left unmatched: 6. The CDR3 has 15 amino acids. CDR3 bases: TGCGCCAGCAGTCCGGGACTAGCGGGGTCAGATGAGCAGTTCTTC. It specifies CASSPGLAGSDEQFF.

The chain carries TRBV15 and TRBJ2-1; no clear D gene. Germline loops: CDR1 LNHNV, CDR2 YYDKDF (reference sequence). This CDR3 has 11 residues. V shed 5 bases and J shed 7 bases, with 6 bases lying between them. The CDR3 sequence: CATSAKNEQFF. The CDR3 nucleotides are TGTGCCACCAGCGCTAAAAATGAGCAGTTCTTC. The whole variable domain, filled in from reference TRBV15 and TRBJ2-1, reads DAMVIQNPRYQVTQFGKPVTLSCSQTLNHNVMYWYQQKSSQAPKLLFHYYDKDFNNEADTPDNFQSRRPNTSFCFLDIRSPGLGDTAMYLCATSAKNEQFFGPGTRLTVL.

This rearrangement joins TRBV5-1 to TRBJ1-3, with D perhaps matching TRBD1 (5 bases). CDR1 SGHRS and CDR2 YFSETQ come from the germline V gene. This CDR3 has 17 amino acids. With 0 bases removed from V and 2 bases from J, the gap between germline ends came to 15 bases. DNA of the CDR3: TGCGCCAGCAGCTTGGATGGAGGGGCCCTTACTGGAAACACCATATATTTT. It yields the protein CASSLDGGALTGNTIYF. The full variable domain, in which reference TRBV5-1 and TRBJ1-3 provide the parts outside the CDR3, is KAGVTQTPRYLIKTRGQQVTLSCSPISGHRSVSWYQQTPGQGLQFLFEYFSETQRNKGNFPGRFSGRQFSNSRSEMNVSTLELGDSALYLCASSLDGGALTGNTIYFGEGSWLTVV.

This sequence joins TRBV9 and TRBJ2-2, with 7 bases that match TRBD1. This CDR3 is 17 amino acids long. Per germline, CDR1 SGDLS and CDR2 YYNGEE. V trimming: 3 bases; J trimming: 0 bases; junction bases outside the gene matches: 8. In DNA form, the CDR3 reads TGTGCCAGCAGCGCATGGGGACAGCCATCGAACACCGGGGAGCTGTTTTTT. This translates into CASSAWGQPSNTGELFF.

The rearrangement links TRBV2 to TRBJ2-1; 8 nucleotides line up with TRBD2. V was pared by 5 bases and J by 5 bases, with 20 bases of the junction left unmatched. The V gene's germline CDR1 is SNHLY and CDR2 FYNNEI. The CDR3 loop spans 19 amino acids. CDR3: CASSTRRRLGREGNNEQFF. The DNA for the CDR3 is TGTGCCAGCAGTACGAGACGGAGGTTAGGTCGGGAGGGCAACAATGAGCAGTTCTTC.

The chain joins TRBV3-1 (or the pseudogene TRBV3-2) to TRBJ2-6, with TRBD2 as a possible D gene (5 bases). The germline CDR1 and CDR2 sequences are LGHDT and YNNKEL (reference sequence). The CDR3 extends over 16 amino acids. Between the trimmed V and J ends, which lost 0 bases and 1 base, there was a span of 7 bases. This chain's CDR3 is CASSQDEGSGANVLTF. CDR3 coding DNA: TGTGCCAGCAGCCAAGATGAGGGATCTGGGGCCAACGTCCTGACTTTC.

The CDR3 region has the DNA TGCGCCAGCAGCCAGAGGACTCACACCGGGGAGCTGTTTTTT. Translated: CASSQRTHTGELFF. The V gene is TRBV5-1, the J gene TRBJ2-2, with D perhaps matching TRBD2 (5 bases). The length of the CDR3 is 14 residues. Trimming took off 4 bases at V and 3 bases at J, with 10 bases between the two ends. CDR1 is SGHRS and CDR2 is YFSETQ in the germline V gene. The full variable domain, completed using reference TRBV5-1 and TRBJ2-2, is KAGVTQTPRYLIKTRGQQVTLSCSPISGHRSVSWYQQTPGQGLQFLFEYFSETQRNKGNFPGRFSGRQFSNSRSEMNVSTLELGDSALYLCASSQRTHTGELFFGEGSRLTVL.

J is TRBJ1-1 and V is TRBV5-6; D is possibly TRBD1 (5 bases). The CDR3 runs 16 residues. V lost 4 bases and J 3 bases, leaving 19 bases between the germline ends. Germline CDR1 and CDR2: SGHDT and YYEEEE. Here the CDR3 DNA reads TGTGCCAGCAGCCCTCAAGCGGGGGTCTGGGACACTGAAGCTTTCTTT. Translating gives CASSPQAGVWDTEAFF.

The chain links TRBV29-1 to TRBJ1-2; D may be TRBD1 (6 bases). The CDR3 is 13 amino acids. Germline V CDR1 and CDR2: SQVTM, ANQGSEA. V was pared by 4 bases and J by 5 bases, with 14 bases between. The CDR3 DNA follows: TGCAGCGTTGGAGTCAGGGGCGCTTATGGCTACACCTTC. Its translation is CSVGVRGAYGYTF.

The chain uses TRBV7-2 and TRBJ2-2; no clear D gene. Trimming left V 2 bases short and J 1 base short, with 5 bases between. CDR1 is SGHTA, CDR2 FQGNSA, per germline. The CDR3 loop spans 14 amino acids. The CDR3 DNA is TGTGCCAGCAGCTTACACAGGAACACCGGGGAGCTGTTTTTT. It codes for CASSLHRNTGELFF.

V usage is TRBV5-1 and J usage is TRBJ2-2, with 15 bases identical to TRBD2. From germline, CDR1 is SGHRS and CDR2 YFSETQ. The CDR3 sequence is 19 residues long. Unmatched junction bases numbered 8, after V lost 4 bases and J lost 1 base. DNA of the CDR3: TGCGCCAGCAGCACTTCGGGACTAGCGGGAGGAAGGAACACCGGGGAGCTGTTTTTT. This sequence encodes CASSTSGLAGGRNTGELFF.

V usage is TRBV3-1 (or the pseudogene TRBV3-2) and J usage is TRBJ1-4, with 7 bases identical to TRBD1. Trimming cost V 3 bases and J 5 bases; bases outside gene matches: 6. Germline values: CDR1 LGHDT, CDR2 YNNKEL (reference sequence). The CDR3 sequence is 15 residues long. The CDR3 is CASSHSGQRNEKLFF. The CDR3 DNA reads as TGTGCCAGCAGCCATTCGGGACAGAGAAATGAAAAACTGTTTTTT.

This clone appeared a few times. CDR3 region: CASSERGEAFF. CDR3 DNA sequence: TGTGCCAGCAGCGAGAGGGGGGAAGCTTTCTTT. The chain carries TRBV9 and TRBJ1-1, with a possible D match to TRBD1 (6 bases). V lost 3 bases to trimming and J lost 8 bases, with 8 bases between them. Germline assignment: CDR1 SGDLS and CDR2 YYNGEE. This CDR3 region has 11 residues.

CDR3 amino acids: CATSDTGELFF. The CDR3 bases are TGTGCCACTTCAGACACCGGGGAGCTGTTTTTT. This chain joins TRBV5-4 and TRBJ2-2, with D uncertain. The ends were cut back, 9 bases at V and 3 bases at J, with 6 bases in the middle. Germline V gene lookup returns CDR1 SGHNT and CDR2 YYREEE (reference sequence). The CDR3 runs 11 residues.

This chain joins TRBV10-3 and TRBJ2-3, with TRBD1 as a possible D gene (5 bases). V shed 2 bases and J shed 7 bases, with 10 bases lying between them. Germline V lookup: CDR1 ENHRY, CDR2 SYGVKD. CDR3 length: 13 residues. The CDR3 loop reads CAISEAGIHTQYF. As DNA, the CDR3 is TGTGCCATCAGTGAGGCAGGGATACATACGCAGTATTTT.

J is TRBJ1-1 and V is TRBV12-3 or TRBV12-4; 7 positions match TRBD1. The J segment lost 10 bases and the V segment lost 6 bases, leaving 8 bases of the junction unmatched. The CDR3 contains 12 residues. CDR3 coding DNA: TGTGCCAGCAGCTATTACAGGGGTACAGCTTTCTTT. Translation: CASSYYRGTAFF.

This clone was detected only a few times. V is TRBV19 and J is TRBJ1-3; TRBD1 matches 7 bases. Germline trimming cut 6 bases from V and 4 bases from J; bases unmatched to any gene: 6. CDR3 length: 14 amino acids. Germline assignment: CDR1 LNHDA and CDR2 SQIVND (reference sequence). The CDR3 DNA is TGTGCCAGTAGCTACAGGGGTTCCGGAAACACCATATATTTT. As protein: CASSYRGSGNTIYF.